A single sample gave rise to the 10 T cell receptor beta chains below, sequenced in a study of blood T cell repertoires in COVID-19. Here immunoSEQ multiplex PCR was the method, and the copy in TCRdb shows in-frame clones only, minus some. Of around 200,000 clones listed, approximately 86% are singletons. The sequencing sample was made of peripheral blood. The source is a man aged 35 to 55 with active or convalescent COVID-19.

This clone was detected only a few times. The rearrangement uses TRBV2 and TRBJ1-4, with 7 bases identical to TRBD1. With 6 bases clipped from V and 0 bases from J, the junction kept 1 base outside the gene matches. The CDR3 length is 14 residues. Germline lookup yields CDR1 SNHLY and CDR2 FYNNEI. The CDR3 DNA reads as TGTGCCAGCAGGACAGGGACAACTAATGAAAAACTGTTTTTT. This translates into CASRTGTTNEKLFF.

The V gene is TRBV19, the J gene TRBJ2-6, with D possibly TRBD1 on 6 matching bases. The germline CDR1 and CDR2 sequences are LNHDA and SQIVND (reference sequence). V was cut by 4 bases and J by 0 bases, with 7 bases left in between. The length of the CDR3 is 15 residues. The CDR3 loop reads CASSRTDSGANVLTF. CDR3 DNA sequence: TGTGCCAGTAGTAGGACAGACTCTGGGGCCAACGTCCTGACTTTC.

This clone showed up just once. This CDR3 reads CASSATSPSTDTQYF. Here the CDR3 DNA reads TGTGCCAGCAGCGCTACTAGCCCTAGCACAGATACGCAGTATTTT. The genes are TRBV2 and TRBJ2-3, with D maybe TRBD2 (6 bases). V lost 6 bases and J lost 0, with 13 bases in between. The CDR3 is made up of 15 amino acids. Per germline, CDR1 SNHLY and CDR2 FYNNEI.

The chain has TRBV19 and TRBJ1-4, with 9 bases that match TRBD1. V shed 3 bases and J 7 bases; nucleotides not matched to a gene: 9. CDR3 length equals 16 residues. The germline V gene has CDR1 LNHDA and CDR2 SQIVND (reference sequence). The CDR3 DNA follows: TGTGCCAGTAGTATTGGGACAGGGATGATGAGTGAAAAACTGTTTTTT. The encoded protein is CASSIGTGMMSEKLFF.

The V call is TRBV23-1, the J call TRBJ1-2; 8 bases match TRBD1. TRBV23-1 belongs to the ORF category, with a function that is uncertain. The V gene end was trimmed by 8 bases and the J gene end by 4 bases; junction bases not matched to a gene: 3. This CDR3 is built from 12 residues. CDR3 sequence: CASGQGSYGYTF. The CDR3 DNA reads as TGCGCCAGCGGACAGGGAAGCTATGGCTACACCTTC.

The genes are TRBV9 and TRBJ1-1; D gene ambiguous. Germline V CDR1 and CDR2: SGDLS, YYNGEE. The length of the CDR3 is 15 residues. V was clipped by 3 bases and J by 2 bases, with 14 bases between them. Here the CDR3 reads CASSALPAGNTEAFF. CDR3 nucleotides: TGTGCCAGCAGCGCCCTTCCGGCAGGAAACACTGAAGCTTTCTTT.

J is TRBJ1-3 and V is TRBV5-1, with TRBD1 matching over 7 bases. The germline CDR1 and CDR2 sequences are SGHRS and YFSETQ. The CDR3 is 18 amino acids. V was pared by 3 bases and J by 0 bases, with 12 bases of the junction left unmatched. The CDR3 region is CASSWGTAPFSSGNTIYF. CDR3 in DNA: TGCGCCAGCAGCTGGGGGACAGCACCATTCAGCTCTGGAAACACCATATATTTT.

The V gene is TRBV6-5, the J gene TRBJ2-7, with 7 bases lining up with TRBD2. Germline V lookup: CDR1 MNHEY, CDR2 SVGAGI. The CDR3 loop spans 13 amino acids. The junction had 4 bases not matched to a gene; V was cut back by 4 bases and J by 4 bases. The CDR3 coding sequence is TGTGCCAGCAGTTTTAATAGCGGGTACGAGCAGTACTTC. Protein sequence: CASSFNSGYEQYF.

The CDR3 loop is CASSTQGQGQPQHF. The CDR3 nucleotides are TGTGCCAGTAGTACTCAGGGTCAAGGTCAGCCCCAGCATTTT. The J gene is TRBJ1-5, the V gene TRBV19; possibly TRBD1 for D (5 bases). Per germline, CDR1 LNHDA and CDR2 SQIVND (reference sequence). Trimming shortened V by 4 bases and J by 6 bases, and 13 bases separated the two germline ends. This CDR3 spans 14 amino acids.

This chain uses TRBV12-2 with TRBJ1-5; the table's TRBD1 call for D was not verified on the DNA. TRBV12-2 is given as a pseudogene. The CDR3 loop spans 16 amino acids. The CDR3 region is CASRSRQGDSNQPQHF. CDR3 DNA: TGTGCAAGTCGCTCACGACAGGGCGATAGCAATCAGCCCCAGCATTTT.